A selection of T cell receptor beta chains follows, all from one sample in a study of cytomegalovirus exposure and HLA in healthy donors. Using immunoSEQ multiplex PCR, the repertoire was profiled, and TCRdb retains in-frame clones only, with some absent. The sample has 190,000 or so clones; roughly four fifths are singletons. Sequencing used PBMCs. These receptors came from a man aged 50-60 years in good health and CMV-seronegative. CDR3s include the opening cysteine and the closing phenylalanine or tryptophan. A D gene is named only where the DNA matches it firmly. Size tells how often a clone was seen (once, few, many) or the class of an expanded clone, and some rows leave it out.

D: NA; size: NA; V: TRBV27; J: TRBJ2-6; CDR3: CASRRSSGANVLTF; DNA: TGTGCCAGCAGACGGAGCTCTGGGGCCAACGTCCTGACTTTC
D: TRBD2; size: few; V: TRBV7-7; J: TRBJ2-1; CDR3: CASSSGSGGINEQFF; DNA: TGTGCTAGCAGCTCGGGGAGCGGGGGGATAAATGAGCAGTTCTTC
D: NA; size: once; V: TRBV6-5; J: TRBJ1-6; CDR3: CASSVTGHLSPLHF; DNA: TGTGCCAGCAGTGTCACAGGGCATTTATCACCCCTCCACTTT
D: TRBD1; size: once; V: TRBV5-1; J: TRBJ2-2; CDR3: CASSYRDRGIGTGELFF; DNA: TGCGCCAGCAGCTACCGGGACAGGGGGATCGGGACCGGGGAGCTGTTTTTT
D: NA; size: NA; V: TRBV25-1; J: TRBJ1-2; CDR3: CASSESGRGVIDGYTF; DNA: TGTGCCAGCAGTGAATCGGGACGGGGGGTAATAGATGGCTACACCTTC
D: NA; size: NA; V: TRBV18; J: TRBJ1-1; CDR3: CASSPELRYTEAFF; DNA: TGTGCCAGCTCACCAGAACTCCGGTACACTGAAGCTTTCTTT
D: TRBD1; size: NA; V: TRBV7-9; J: TRBJ2-5; CDR3: CASSSSDRGRFVGETQYF; DNA: TGTGCCAGCAGCTCGAGCGACAGGGGGCGCTTTGTAGGAGAGACCCAGTACTTC
D: NA; size: NA; V: TRBV7-8; J: TRBJ2-2; CDR3: CASSSERTGELFF; DNA: TGTGCCAGCAGCTCGGAGCGGACCGGGGAGCTGTTTTTT
D: NA; size: once; V: TRBV6-5; J: TRBJ1-2; CDR3: CASSPQGVTYYGYTF; DNA: TGTGCCAGCAGTCCCCAAGGGGTTACCTACTATGGCTACACCTTC
D: TRBD2; size: NA; V: TRBV5-6; J: TRBJ2-1; CDR3: CASSLAVLAGGNEQFF; DNA: TGTGCCAGCAGCTTGGCGGTGTTAGCGGGGGGAAATGAGCAGTTCTTC
D: NA; size: once; V: TRBV6-5; J: TRBJ2-7; CDR3: CASSYNNPTGNYEQYF; DNA: TGTGCCAGCAGTTACAACAACCCAACAGGGAATTATGAGCAGTACTTC
D: TRBD1; size: NA; V: TRBV25-1; J: TRBJ1-2; CDR3: CASRRTGKDYGYTF; DNA: TGTGCCAGCAGAAGGACAGGGAAGGACTATGGCTACACCTTC
D: NA; size: NA; V: TRBV7-2; J: TRBJ2-3; CDR3: CASTVGDTQYF; DNA: TGTGCCAGCACCGTCGGGGATACGCAGTATTTT
D: NA; size: NA; V: TRBV7-8; J: TRBJ1-3; CDR3: CASSDRRVSGNTIYF; DNA: TGTGCCAGCAGCGACCGCAGGGTCTCTGGAAACACCATATATTTT
D: TRBD1; size: NA; V: TRBV19; J: TRBJ2-7; CDR3: CASSPYGGQGSEQYF; DNA: TGTGCCAGTAGTCCCTACGGGGGACAGGGTAGCGAGCAGTACTTC
D: NA; size: NA; V: TRBV7-2; J: TRBJ2-1; CDR3: CASSLGGSNLSGFF; DNA: TGTGCCAGCAGCTTAGGAGGGAGCAATCTTTCGGGGTTCTTC
D: TRBD1; size: NA; V: TRBV10-3; J: TRBJ2-5; CDR3: CAIRKDREETQYF; DNA: TGTGCCATCCGAAAGGACAGGGAAGAGACCCAGTACTTC
D: TRBD1; size: NA; V: TRBV7-2; J: TRBJ2-5; CDR3: CASSVGTGVVETQYF; DNA: TGTGCCAGCAGCGTAGGGACAGGGGTGGTGGAGACCCAGTACTTC
D: TRBD2; size: many; V: TRBV5-4; J: TRBJ2-1; CDR3: CASSLGLAGGNEQFF; DNA: TGTGCCAGCAGCTTGGGACTAGCGGGGGGCAATGAGCAGTTCTTC
D: TRBD2; size: NA; V: TRBV2; J: TRBJ2-7; CDR3: CASRVGEGKQYF; DNA: TGTGCCAGCAGGGTGGGGGAGGGAAAGCAGTACTTC
D: NA; size: NA; V: TRBV18; J: TRBJ2-1; CDR3: CASYHIKQGALLYNEQFF; DNA: TGTGCCAGCTACCATATAAAGCAAGGGGCCCTTCTCTACAATGAGCAGTTCTTC
D: NA; size: NA; V: TRBV14; J: TRBJ1-4; CDR3: CASSLQPNGVGEKLFF; DNA: TGTGCCAGCAGCCTCCAACCCAACGGGGTAGGGGAAAAACTGTTTTTT
D: NA; size: NA; V: TRBV2; J: TRBJ1-1; CDR3: CASSERQETNTEAFF; DNA: TGTGCCAGCAGTGAACGCCAGGAAACAAACACTGAAGCTTTCTTT
D: TRBD1; size: NA; V: TRBV6-5; J: TRBJ2-1; CDR3: CASNRDRGLGNEQFF; DNA: TGTGCCAGCAACCGGGACAGGGGGCTGGGAAATGAGCAGTTCTTC
D: TRBD2; size: NA; V: TRBV7-2; J: TRBJ2-5; CDR3: CASSSGGASSETQYF; DNA: TGTGCCAGCAGCTCCGGGGGGGCCTCCTCAGAGACCCAGTACTTC
D: NA; size: NA; V: TRBV29-1; J: TRBJ2-2; CDR3: CSVGQQGGTGGELFF; DNA: TGCAGCGTTGGTCAGCAGGGGGGTACAGGGGGGGAGCTGTTTTTT
D: NA; size: NA; V: TRBV19; J: TRBJ1-2; CDR3: CASGFLRGTGKDYGYTF; DNA: TGTGCCAGTGGCTTCTTAAGGGGGACGGGGAAGGACTATGGCTACACCTTC
D: TRBD1; size: NA; V: TRBV18; J: TRBJ1-5; CDR3: CASSPDRVSNQPQHF; DNA: TGTGCCAGCTCACCGGACAGGGTGAGCAATCAGCCCCAGCATTTT
D: TRBD2; size: NA; V: TRBV7-2; J: TRBJ2-1; CDR3: CASSLGLASNEQFF; DNA: TGTGCCAGCAGCCTTGGACTAGCCAGCAATGAGCAGTTCTTC
D: NA; size: few; V: TRBV6-6; J: TRBJ1-1; CDR3: CASSGTSLGNTEAFF; DNA: TGTGCCAGCAGCGGGACTTCACTGGGGAACACTGAAGCTTTCTTT
D: NA; size: NA; V: TRBV6-6; J: TRBJ1-5; CDR3: CASSQYSNQPQHF; DNA: TGTGCCAGCAGTCAGTATAGCAATCAGCCCCAGCATTTT
D: NA; size: NA; V: TRBV5-8; J: TRBJ1-2; CDR3: CASRVNAGGYTF; DNA: TGTGCCAGCAGAGTGAACGCGGGCGGCTACACCTTC
D: NA; size: NA; V: TRBV10-1; J: TRBJ1-5; CDR3: CASSESKLNQPQHF; DNA: TGCGCCAGCAGTGAGTCGAAACTCAATCAGCCCCAGCATTTT
D: TRBD2; size: NA; V: TRBV5-1; J: TRBJ2-1; CDR3: CASSSVAGDSNEQFF; DNA: TGCGCCAGCAGCTCTGTAGCGGGAGATTCCAATGAGCAGTTCTTC
D: TRBD1; size: NA; V: TRBV7-3; J: TRBJ1-1; CDR3: CASSFTGGTEAFF; DNA: TGTGCCAGCAGTTTTACAGGGGGCACTGAAGCTTTCTTT
D: TRBD1; size: NA; V: TRBV7-9; J: TRBJ1-5; CDR3: CASSLGQGPNQPQHF; DNA: TGTGCCAGCAGCTTGGGACAGGGACCTAATCAGCCCCAGCATTTT
D: NA; size: NA; V: TRBV30; J: TRBJ2-7; CDR3: CALKGGITRGGHEQYF; DNA: TGTGCCTTAAAGGGGGGGATCACGCGGGGAGGCCACGAGCAGTACTTC
D: NA; size: NA; V: TRBV7-6; J: TRBJ2-3; CDR3: CASRLGAGYTDTQYF; DNA: TGTGCCAGCCGCCTAGGCGCCGGTTACACAGATACGCAGTATTTT
D: NA; size: NA; V: TRBV5-6; J: TRBJ1-1; CDR3: CASSPDYSGNTEAFF; DNA: TGTGCCAGCAGCCCGGACTATTCGGGAAACACTGAAGCTTTCTTT
D: NA; size: NA; V: TRBV21-1; J: TRBJ2-3; CDR3: CASSALHTSGWWYF; DNA: TGTGCCAGCAGCGCTCTCCACACTAGCGGGTGGTGGTATTTT
D: NA; size: NA; V: TRBV7-9; J: TRBJ2-7; CDR3: CSSSSPTGYYEQYF; DNA: TGTTCCAGCAGCTCACCCACAGGGTACTACGAGCAGTACTTC
D: TRBD1; size: NA; V: TRBV29-1; J: TRBJ2-7; CDR3: CSVEAGQGGYEQYF; DNA: TGCAGCGTTGAAGCCGGACAGGGGGGCTACGAGCAGTACTTC
D: NA; size: NA; V: TRBV11-3; J: TRBJ2-5; CDR3: CASSTGSDETQYF; DNA: TGTGCCAGCAGTACAGGGTCCGATGAGACCCAGTACTTC
D: NA; size: NA; V: TRBV30; J: TRBJ2-7; CDR3: CAWSAGSLREQYF; DNA: TGTGCCTGGAGTGCCGGGTCCTTACGAGAGCAGTACTTC
D: NA; size: NA; V: TRBV7-3; J: TRBJ1-2; CDR3: CASSLHPGNYGYTF; DNA: TGTGCCAGCAGCTTACATCCGGGGAACTATGGCTACACCTTC
D: TRBD2; size: few; V: TRBV11-2; J: TRBJ2-3; CDR3: CASSLAGAGGLTDTQYF; DNA: TGTGCCAGCAGCTTAGCTGGAGCGGGGGGCCTCACAGATACGCAGTATTTT
D: TRBD2; size: NA; V: TRBV11-3; J: TRBJ2-1; CDR3: CASSSLTGLAGNEQFF; DNA: TGTGCCAGCAGCTCGCTGACGGGACTAGCGGGAAATGAGCAGTTCTTC
D: NA; size: few; V: TRBV6-6; J: TRBJ2-7; CDR3: CASSYTFSYEQYF; DNA: TGTGCCAGCAGTTATACATTCTCCTACGAGCAGTACTTC
D: TRBD2; size: NA; V: TRBV11-3; J: TRBJ2-1; CDR3: CASSLGFGASGPYNEQFF; DNA: TGTGCCAGCAGCTTAGGGTTTGGGGCTAGCGGGCCCTACAATGAGCAGTTCTTC
D: TRBD1; size: NA; V: TRBV19; J: TRBJ2-7; CDR3: CASSIASRDRRHEQYF; DNA: TGTGCCAGTAGTATCGCCTCCCGGGACAGGAGACACGAGCAGTACTTC
D: NA; size: NA; V: TRBV19; J: TRBJ2-1; CDR3: CASTRLAKGNEQFF; DNA: TGTGCCAGTACCCGGCTAGCAAAGGGAAATGAGCAGTTCTTC
D: TRBD2; size: NA; V: TRBV5-5; J: TRBJ2-3; CDR3: CASSLGYRTSGSTDTQYF; DNA: TGTGCCAGCAGCTTGGGCTATAGGACTAGCGGATCCACAGATACGCAGTATTTT
D: NA; size: NA; V: TRBV5-4; J: TRBJ1-2; CDR3: CASSNVPGHLANYGYTF; DNA: TGTGCCAGCAGCAACGTCCCGGGACATTTAGCTAACTATGGCTACACCTTC
D: NA; size: NA; V: TRBV12-5; J: TRBJ1-4; CDR3: CASAGGWGEKLFF; DNA: TGTGCTAGTGCCGGGGGGTGGGGTGAAAAACTGTTTTTT
D: NA; size: NA; V: TRBV4-3; J: TRBJ2-2; CDR3: CASSRQNTGELFF; DNA: TGCGCCAGCAGCCGACAGAACACCGGGGAGCTGTTTTTT
D: NA; size: NA; V: TRBV7-2; J: TRBJ1-1; CDR3: CASSFAGLNTEAFF; DNA: TGTGCCAGCAGCTTTGCCGGGTTAAACACTGAAGCTTTCTTT
D: TRBD2; size: NA; V: TRBV7-2; J: TRBJ2-1; CDR3: CASSSAGTSGYNEQFF; DNA: TGTGCCAGCAGCTCTGCCGGGACTAGCGGTTACAATGAGCAGTTCTTC
D: NA; size: NA; V: TRBV6-6; J: TRBJ1-2; CDR3: CASSYGGEYGYTF; DNA: TGTGCCAGCAGTTACGGGGGGGAATATGGCTACACCTTC
D: TRBD2; size: NA; V: TRBV4-1; J: TRBJ2-7; CDR3: CASSQAESGRVYEQYF; DNA: TGCGCCAGCAGCCAAGCTGAGAGCGGGAGAGTCTACGAGCAGTACTTC